Presented here are 7 T cell receptor beta chains from one specimen sequenced in a study of blood T cell repertoires in COVID-19. Sequenced by immunoSEQ multiplex PCR; TCRdb stores in-frame clones only, minus some. The sample records some 400,000 clones, around 90% being singletons. Sample: peripheral blood. The receptors shown here come from a man aged 18 to 29 with active or convalescent COVID-19.

The gene calls are TRBV11-3 and TRBJ2-2; 9 bases align to TRBD2. The V and J ends lost 4 bases and 0 bases, in that order; junction bases with no gene match: 6. The germline V gene has CDR1 SGHNT and CDR2 YENEEA. The CDR3 runs to 17 residues. CDR3 bases: TGTGCCAGCAGCTCACCCTCTAGCGGGGCGAACACCGGGGAGCTGTTTTTT. It translates to CASSSPSSGANTGELFF.

The V gene is TRBV5-8, the J gene TRBJ2-3; the D gene is possibly TRBD2 (5 bases). This CDR3 region has 15 residues. The V and J ends lost 0 bases and 0 bases respectively, with 8 bases between them. The germline CDR1 and CDR2 sequences are SGHTS and YDEGEE. CDR3 nucleotides: TGTGCCAGCAGCTTGGAGCGGCACAGCACAGATACGCAGTATTTT. This encodes CASSLERHSTDTQYF.

This clone has only a few counts. This chain connects TRBV19 to TRBJ2-1; a weak D match, TRBD2 (6 bases). The V and J ends lost 2 bases and 8 bases respectively, with 10 bases between them. This CDR3 spans 13 amino acids. The germline gives CDR1 LNHDA, CDR2 SQIVND (reference sequence). CDR3 in DNA: TGTGCCAGTAGTATAATACTAGCAGATGAGCAGTTCTTC. It codes for CASSIILADEQFF.

This clone was found a few times. V and J are TRBV4-1 and TRBJ1-5; TRBD1 is a possible D gene (5 bases). Germline CDR1 MGHRA, CDR2 YSYEKL. The CDR3 spans 15 residues. Trimming removed 0 bases at V and 7 bases at J, with 13 bases between. The CDR3 loop is CASSQDGGTGQPQHF. In nucleotides, the CDR3 is TGCGCCAGCAGCCAAGATGGGGGGACGGGGCAGCCCCAGCATTTT.

The chain uses TRBV11-3 and TRBJ2-1; 7 bases agree with TRBD1. Per germline, CDR1 SGHNT and CDR2 YENEEA. Trimming cost V 5 bases and J 0 bases; bases outside gene matches: 4. The CDR3 length is 15 residues. Here the CDR3 DNA reads TGTGCCAGCAGCCGGGACAGACGCTCCTACAATGAGCAGTTCTTC. Protein sequence: CASSRDRRSYNEQFF.

V is TRBV6-5 and J is TRBJ1-2; D is perhaps TRBD1 (5 bases). Trimming cost V 0 bases and J 0 bases, with 11 bases left between them. The CDR3 sequence is 16 residues long. Looked up from germline, CDR1 is MNHEY and CDR2 is SVGAGI. The CDR3 region is CASSYSGDSPNYGYTF. The DNA of the CDR3 is TGTGCCAGCAGTTACTCAGGCGACAGCCCTAACTATGGCTACACCTTC.

The J gene is TRBJ1-4, the V gene TRBV29-1; D not certain. V lost 5 bases and J lost 4, with 11 bases in between. Germline V gives CDR1 SQVTM, CDR2 ANQGSEA. CDR3 length: 13 residues. CDR3 sequence reads: CSVLGRDNEKLFF. The CDR3 bases are TGCAGCGTTCTCGGACGGGATAATGAAAAACTGTTTTTT.